A selection of T cell receptor beta chains follows, all from one sample in a study of patients and donors after allogeneic stem cell transplantation. Each CDR3 protein is one row after TCRdb ran MiXCR on the RT-PCR reads. This sample has roughly 41,000 distinct CDR3 sequences; roughly 30% occur once, and the top ten carry 55% to 75%. The sample was blood, either unsorted or a sorted T cell fraction (not recorded which). The receptor set was obtained from a human donor who was either an allogeneic HSCT recipient or a stem cell or donor lymphocyte infusion donor (not recorded which). It is not recorded whose cells these are; they may come from a transplant donor. CDR3s include the opening cysteine and the closing phenylalanine or tryptophan. The order of the fields is D gene, J gene, clone size, V gene, CDR3 protein, CDR3 DNA. The D gene is left open where the match is weak. Size values are once, few and many counts, or a class for expanded clones, and some rows have none.

d_gene: .
j_gene: TRBJ2-5
abundance: .
v_gene: TRBV3-1
CDR3aa: CASSQDRETQYF
CDR3nt: TGTGCCAGCAGCCAAGATCGGGAGACCCAGTACTTC

d_gene: TRBD1
j_gene: TRBJ1-2
abundance: few
v_gene: TRBV11-2
CDR3aa: CASSLGQGSYTF
CDR3nt: TGTGCCAGCAGCTTGGGACAGGGTAGCTACACCTTC

d_gene: .
j_gene: TRBJ1-2
abundance: .
v_gene: TRBV4-2
CDR3aa: CASSPGGGGYGYTF
CDR3nt: TGTGCCAGCAGCCCAGGCGGGGGAGGCTATGGCTACACCTTC

d_gene: .
j_gene: TRBJ2-1
abundance: few
v_gene: TRBV5-1
CDR3aa: CASSLEDRRFF
CDR3nt: TGCGCCAGCAGCTTGGAAGACAGGCGGTTCTTC

d_gene: .
j_gene: TRBJ1-4
abundance: .
v_gene: TRBV7-2
CDR3aa: CASSLIRGATNEKLFF
CDR3nt: TGTGCCAGCAGCTTAATCCGGGGGGCAACTAATGAAAAACTGTTTTTT

d_gene: .
j_gene: TRBJ1-1
abundance: .
v_gene: TRBV11-2
CDR3aa: CASSLGIMNTEAFF
CDR3nt: TGTGCCAGCAGCTTAGGGATAATGAACACTGAAGCTTTCTTT

d_gene: .
j_gene: TRBJ2-3
abundance: .
v_gene: TRBV7-2
CDR3aa: CASSQVGVDTDTQYF
CDR3nt: TGTGCCAGCAGCCAAGTAGGGGTCGACACAGATACGCAGTATTTT

d_gene: .
j_gene: TRBJ1-3
abundance: many
v_gene: TRBV21-1
CDR3aa: CASSKLDSSGNTIYF
CDR3nt: TGTGCCAGCAGCAAATTGGACAGCTCTGGAAACACCATATATTTT

d_gene: TRBD1
j_gene: TRBJ2-6
abundance: .
v_gene: TRBV27
CDR3aa: CASSRQGSGANVLTF
CDR3nt: TGTGCCAGCTCCAGACAGGGGTCTGGGGCCAACGTCCTGACTTTC

d_gene: .
j_gene: TRBJ1-3
abundance: few
v_gene: TRBV6-5
CDR3aa: CASSSAPGAPTGNTIYF
CDR3nt: TGTGCCAGCAGTTCAGCCCCGGGGGCCCCCACTGGAAACACCATATATTTT

d_gene: .
j_gene: TRBJ1-2
abundance: .
v_gene: TRBV6-5
CDR3aa: CASSYAGPGDYGYTF
CDR3nt: TGTGCCAGCAGTTACGCTGGGCCTGGGGACTATGGCTACACCTTC

d_gene: .
j_gene: TRBJ2-1
abundance: .
v_gene: TRBV29-1
CDR3aa: CSVAQGGRHEQFF
CDR3nt: TGCAGCGTTGCACAGGGAGGACGACATGAGCAGTTCTTC

d_gene: .
j_gene: TRBJ1-2
abundance: few
v_gene: TRBV28
CDR3aa: CASSLHSPGPGYGYTF
CDR3nt: TGTGCCAGCAGTTTACACTCGCCAGGGCCCGGTTATGGCTACACCTTC

d_gene: TRBD2
j_gene: TRBJ2-1
abundance: .
v_gene: TRBV12-3/TRBV12-4
CDR3aa: CASSLARKLAGEDEQFF
CDR3nt: TGTGCCAGCAGTTTAGCGCGGAAACTAGCGGGAGAAGATGAGCAGTTCTTC

d_gene: .
j_gene: TRBJ2-2
abundance: .
v_gene: TRBV4-2
CDR3aa: CASSQLPGQVSTGELFF
CDR3nt: TGTGCCAGCAGCCAACTTCCGGGGCAGGTGTCCACCGGGGAGCTGTTTTTT

d_gene: .
j_gene: TRBJ1-6
abundance: .
v_gene: TRBV28
CDR3aa: CASSLFNNSPLHF
CDR3nt: TGTGCCAGCAGTTTATTCAATAATTCACCCCTCCACTTT

d_gene: .
j_gene: TRBJ1-4
abundance: few
v_gene: TRBV7-2
CDR3aa: CASSLRGNGNEKLFF
CDR3nt: TGTGCCAGCAGCTTACGTGGGAACGGTAATGAAAAACTGTTTTTT

d_gene: .
j_gene: TRBJ1-6
abundance: .
v_gene: TRBV10-3
CDR3aa: CAISLSRDTTSYNSPLHF
CDR3nt: TGTGCCATCAGTTTGTCCCGGGACACCACCTCCTATAATTCACCCCTCCACTTT

d_gene: .
j_gene: TRBJ2-5
abundance: .
v_gene: TRBV6-5
CDR3aa: CASSYRSGQGWGETQYF
CDR3nt: TGTGCCAGCAGTTACAGGTCCGGGCAGGGCTGGGGGGAGACCCAGTACTTC

d_gene: .
j_gene: TRBJ1-5
abundance: once
v_gene: TRBV28
CDR3aa: CASSLHRSKWQPQHF
CDR3nt: TGTGCCAGCAGTCTCCATCGCTCTAAATGGCAGCCCCAGCATTTT

d_gene: .
j_gene: TRBJ1-2
abundance: .
v_gene: TRBV7-8
CDR3aa: CASSLGTFIRPWDGYTF
CDR3nt: TGTGCCAGCAGCTTAGGAACCTTCATTAGACCTTGGGATGGCTACACCTTC

d_gene: TRBD2
j_gene: TRBJ2-7
abundance: .
v_gene: TRBV20-1
CDR3aa: CSAFGLAGPYEQYF
CDR3nt: TGCAGTGCCTTCGGACTAGCGGGGCCCTACGAGCAGTACTTC

d_gene: .
j_gene: TRBJ2-7
abundance: .
v_gene: TRBV29-1
CDR3aa: CSVVAGPQNSYEQYF
CDR3nt: TGCAGCGTTGTGGCGGGACCCCAGAACTCCTACGAGCAGTACTTC

d_gene: TRBD2
j_gene: TRBJ2-1
abundance: .
v_gene: TRBV12-3/TRBV12-4
CDR3aa: CASRGLASYNEQFF
CDR3nt: TGTGCCAGCAGAGGACTAGCATCCTACAATGAGCAGTTCTTC

d_gene: TRBD1
j_gene: TRBJ2-3
abundance: .
v_gene: TRBV4-1
CDR3aa: CASSSLGQGARDTQYF
CDR3nt: TGCGCCAGCAGCTCCCTGGGGCAGGGGGCGCGTGATACGCAGTATTTT

d_gene: .
j_gene: TRBJ1-2
abundance: few
v_gene: TRBV3-1
CDR3aa: CASSQGTVLYGYTF
CDR3nt: TGTGCCAGCAGCCAAGGGACAGTTCTCTATGGCTACACCTTC

d_gene: .
j_gene: TRBJ1-1
abundance: many
v_gene: TRBV12-3/TRBV12-4
CDR3aa: CASSFLGLNTEAFF
CDR3nt: TGTGCCAGCAGTTTTCTCGGCTTGAACACTGAAGCTTTCTTT

d_gene: .
j_gene: TRBJ1-5
abundance: once
v_gene: TRBV7-6
CDR3aa: CASSFEGSNQPQHF
CDR3nt: TGTGCCAGCAGCTTCGAGGGAAGCAATCAGCCCCAGCATTTT

d_gene: .
j_gene: TRBJ2-1
abundance: .
v_gene: TRBV6-5
CDR3aa: CASSYRAVRSYNEQFF
CDR3nt: TGTGCCAGCAGTTACAGAGCGGTCCGCTCCTACAATGAGCAGTTCTTC

d_gene: .
j_gene: TRBJ1-5
abundance: many
v_gene: TRBV20-1
CDR3aa: CSARNSNQPQHF
CDR3nt: TGCAGTGCTAGAAATAGCAATCAGCCCCAGCATTTT

d_gene: .
j_gene: TRBJ1-4
abundance: many
v_gene: TRBV12-3/TRBV12-4
CDR3aa: CASSLRTEGEKLFF
CDR3nt: TGTGCCAGCAGTTTACGGACAGAAGGTGAAAAACTGTTTTTT

d_gene: .
j_gene: TRBJ1-2
abundance: few
v_gene: TRBV7-2
CDR3aa: CASSLARGATNYGYTF
CDR3nt: TGTGCCAGCAGCTTAGCGCGAGGGGCGACCAACTATGGCTACACCTTC

d_gene: .
j_gene: TRBJ2-7
abundance: few
v_gene: TRBV12-3/TRBV12-4
CDR3aa: CASSPRRGTYIYEQYF
CDR3nt: TGTGCCAGCAGTCCTCGTCGGGGGACCTATATCTACGAGCAGTACTTC

d_gene: .
j_gene: TRBJ1-4
abundance: .
v_gene: TRBV10-3
CDR3aa: CAISEFPPQREKLFF
CDR3nt: TGTGCCATCAGTGAGTTCCCCCCCCAGCGGGAAAAACTGTTTTTT

d_gene: TRBD1
j_gene: TRBJ1-1
abundance: few
v_gene: TRBV18
CDR3aa: CASSPGQGRNTEAFF
CDR3nt: TGTGCCAGCTCACCTGGACAGGGGAGGAACACTGAAGCTTTCTTT

d_gene: .
j_gene: TRBJ1-2
abundance: few
v_gene: TRBV27
CDR3aa: CASSPLTGVYGYTF
CDR3nt: TGTGCCAGCAGTCCTTTAACAGGAGTCTATGGCTACACCTTC

d_gene: .
j_gene: TRBJ2-5
abundance: .
v_gene: TRBV7-3
CDR3aa: CASSSGLGETQYF
CDR3nt: TGTGCCAGCAGCTCGGGCTTAGGGGAGACCCAGTACTTC

d_gene: .
j_gene: TRBJ2-2
abundance: .
v_gene: TRBV20-1
CDR3aa: CSASRGAPTGELFF
CDR3nt: TGCAGTGCTAGTAGGGGGGCGCCCACCGGGGAGCTGTTTTTT

d_gene: .
j_gene: TRBJ2-2
abundance: .
v_gene: TRBV10-3
CDR3aa: CAISTTTRGFGELFF
CDR3nt: TGTGCCATCAGTACGACTACCCGAGGGTTCGGGGAGCTGTTTTTT

d_gene: .
j_gene: TRBJ1-1
abundance: many
v_gene: TRBV27
CDR3aa: CASSLRWVNTEAFF
CDR3nt: TGTGCCAGCAGTTTGCGATGGGTGAACACTGAAGCTTTCTTT

d_gene: TRBD2
j_gene: TRBJ2-1
abundance: .
v_gene: TRBV5-8
CDR3aa: CASALEREGLNEQFF
CDR3nt: TGTGCCAGCGCCCTGGAGCGGGAGGGCCTTAATGAGCAGTTCTTC